The rows below give T cell receptor beta chains drawn from one sample of a study of CD8+ T cells in alopecia areata. The assay was immunoSEQ multiplex PCR, and TCRdb's table has in-frame clones only and misses some. The table has some 170,000 clones, 58% seen once. Here the sequenced sample was CD4+ T cells sorted from blood, taken at approximately week 55, from a patient treated with tofacitinib. The receptors stem from a human donor with alopecia areata. Each CDR3 is given with its conserved first and last residue. The order of the fields is CDR3 protein, J gene, V gene.

CDR3aa: CAWSVRGYSGNTIYF; j_gene: TRBJ1-3; v_gene: TRBV30
CDR3aa: CASSDSTGAGVDSPLHF; j_gene: TRBJ1-6; v_gene: TRBV2
CDR3aa: CAWTSGANVLTF; j_gene: TRBJ2-6; v_gene: TRBV30
CDR3aa: CASSLKPTTPQHF; j_gene: TRBJ1-5; v_gene: TRBV5-6
CDR3aa: CATSGRGGEETQYF; j_gene: TRBJ2-5; v_gene: TRBV15
CDR3aa: CAWSRGQGGYTF; j_gene: TRBJ1-2; v_gene: TRBV30
CDR3aa: CSFRGTDTQYF; j_gene: TRBJ2-3; v_gene: TRBV29-1
CDR3aa: CASSQGAYTEAFF; j_gene: TRBJ1-1; v_gene: TRBV14
CDR3aa: CSVGDSADTQYF; j_gene: TRBJ2-3; v_gene: TRBV29-1
CDR3aa: CASTPTTGPETQYF; j_gene: TRBJ2-5; v_gene: TRBV9
CDR3aa: CASSFLDRGREKLFF; j_gene: TRBJ1-4; v_gene: TRBV6-5
CDR3aa: CASSGTGGFQPQHF; j_gene: TRBJ1-5; v_gene: TRBV10-3
CDR3aa: CASSSGQFNYGYTF; j_gene: TRBJ1-2; v_gene: TRBV6-5
CDR3aa: CSVEGGRGQQETQYF; j_gene: TRBJ2-5; v_gene: TRBV29-1
CDR3aa: CASSVTMRSETQYF; j_gene: TRBJ2-5; v_gene: TRBV9